This T cell receptor beta chain emerged from a study of blood T cell repertoires in COVID-19. Original handling: Reference gene primer amplification in the assay estimated nucleated cell counts. This table comes from immunoSEQ multiplex PCR, and its TCRdb copy is limited to in-frame clones, with some not included. V, J and clone size derive from that table, while D and trimming were established from the DNA sequence. The sample includes about 49,000 clones, 65% to 80% seen only once; the top ten take about 40%. This clone has a handful of counts. The sample taken for sequencing was peripheral blood. The TCR sequence derives from a man aged 65 to 79 with active or convalescent COVID-19.

CDR3 coding DNA: TGTGCCACCAGCACCAGCTACGAGCAGTACTTC. Its protein is CATSTSYEQYF. This chain connects TRBV15 to TRBJ2-7; D is uncertain. V gave up 4 bases and J gave up 3 bases, with 4 bases separating them. The V gene's germline CDR1 is LNHNV and CDR2 YYDKDF (reference sequence). There are 11 residues in the CDR3.